A selection of T cell receptor beta chains follows, all from one sample in a study of OX40 agonist ivuxolimab in advanced cancers. Clones were read by immunoSEQ multiplex PCR, and TCRdb kept only the in-frame ones, dropping some. The table has 65,000 or so clones, just under 85% seen once; the top ten hold 3.7%. This specimen consisted of CD4+ or CD8+ T cells sorted from blood, obtained in a trial of the OX40 agonist ivuxolimab. These receptors all stem from an adult with an advanced solid tumor such as melanoma, head and neck, liver or kidney cancer. Both conserved end residues are part of each CDR3. A D gene is named only where the DNA matches it firmly. Some rows mark clone size as missing; the rest say once, few, many or name a class of expanded clone.

D,V,size,J,CDR3,DNA
NA,TRBV11-2,NA,TRBJ2-2,CASPRDINTGELFF,TGTGCCAGCCCCCGGGACATAAACACCGGGGAGCTGTTTTTT
NA,TRBV11-2,NA,TRBJ2-3,CASRQPGGTQYF,TGTGCCAGCAGACAACCCGGGGGCACGCAGTATTTT
NA,TRBV10-2,NA,TRBJ2-7,CASSESGPYEQYF,TGCGCCAGCAGTGAATCCGGTCCCTACGAGCAGTACTTC
TRBD1,TRBV2,few,TRBJ1-4,CASRDRGGEKLFF,TGTGCCAGTAGGGACAGGGGAGGTGAAAAACTGTTTTTT
TRBD2,TRBV19,NA,TRBJ2-5,CASSILTSGREETQYF,TGTGCCAGTAGTATCCTGACTAGCGGGAGGGAAGAGACCCAGTACTTC
NA,TRBV4-3,NA,TRBJ2-2,CASSLGLQVGTGELFF,TGCGCCAGCAGCCTCGGACTTCAGGTCGGCACCGGGGAGCTGTTTTTT
NA,TRBV10-3,once,TRBJ2-2,CAIREWVPTGELFF,TGTGCCATCAGGGAGTGGGTTCCGACCGGGGAGCTGTTTTTT
NA,TRBV7-2,NA,TRBJ2-2,CASSLGVNTGELFF,TGTGCCAGCAGCTTAGGCGTGAACACCGGGGAGCTGTTTTTT
NA,TRBV7-2,NA,TRBJ1-5,CASSLRAGGNQPQHF,TGTGCCAGCAGCTTACGTGCAGGCGGCAATCAGCCCCAGCATTTT
NA,TRBV2,once,TRBJ2-1,CASSLSRYEQFF,TGTGCCAGCAGTTTGTCTAGATATGAGCAGTTCTTC
NA,TRBV11-3,once,TRBJ1-3,CASSLLSWSGNTIYF,TGTGCCAGCAGCCTCCTGTCTTGGTCTGGAAACACCATATATTTT
TRBD2,TRBV19,NA,TRBJ2-7,CASRPSGTRDEQYF,TGTGCCAGTAGGCCTAGCGGGACTAGGGACGAGCAGTACTTC
NA,TRBV5-1,NA,TRBJ2-3,CASSLTSGTRSTDTQYF,TGCGCCAGCAGCTTGACTTCCGGGACACGTAGCACAGATACGCAGTATTTT
TRBD1,TRBV5-1,NA,TRBJ2-5,CASSIGQGGETQYF,TGCGCCAGCAGCATCGGACAGGGGGGAGAGACCCAGTACTTC
NA,TRBV28,NA,TRBJ1-2,CASSLWEGGYTF,TGTGCCAGCAGTTTATGGGAGGGGGGCTACACCTTC
TRBD1,TRBV6-5,NA,TRBJ2-7,CASSSPDRGQAEQYF,TGTGCCAGCAGTTCTCCGGACAGGGGGCAGGCCGAGCAGTACTTC
NA,TRBV30,few,TRBJ2-7,CAWSVGQSYEQYF,TGTGCCTGGAGTGTTGGACAGTCCTACGAGCAGTACTTC
TRBD2,TRBV5-1,NA,TRBJ2-3,CASSLHGRPLDTQYF,TGCGCCAGCAGCTTGCACGGGAGGCCTTTAGATACGCAGTATTTT
TRBD1,TRBV7-2,NA,TRBJ1-2,CASSPGQSGYTF,TGTGCCAGCAGCCCGGGACAGAGTGGCTACACCTTC
NA,TRBV7-6,NA,TRBJ2-7,CASSLSGRDEQYF,TGTGCCAGCAGCTTAAGCGGGCGAGACGAGCAGTACTTC
TRBD1,TRBV5-6,NA,TRBJ1-1,CASSPETGEAAFF,TGTGCCAGCAGCCCAGAGACAGGGGAGGCAGCTTTCTTT
TRBD2,TRBV7-3,NA,TRBJ2-7,CASSLGTSEEQYF,TGTGCCAGCAGCTTAGGGACTAGCGAAGAGCAGTACTTC
NA,TRBV9,NA,TRBJ2-7,CASSENQGYEQYF,TGTGCCAGCAGCGAGAACCAAGGGTACGAGCAGTACTTC
NA,TRBV5-1,NA,TRBJ2-5,CASSLYRASETQYF,TGCGCCAGCAGCTTATACAGGGCTTCGGAGACCCAGTACTTC
TRBD2,TRBV9,NA,TRBJ2-7,CASSGTSGRLEDEQYF,TGTGCCAGCAGTGGGACTAGCGGGAGGCTCGAGGACGAGCAGTACTTC
TRBD1,TRBV5-1,NA,TRBJ1-4,CASSSDRGKLFF,TGCGCCAGCAGCTCAGACAGGGGTAAACTGTTTTTT
TRBD2,TRBV2,NA,TRBJ2-3,CARQAGVTDTQYF,TGTGCCAGACAAGCGGGAGTCACAGATACGCAGTATTTT
NA,TRBV7-2,NA,TRBJ2-3,CASSLVAYTQYF,TGTGCCAGCAGCTTAGTAGCGTATACGCAGTATTTT
NA,TRBV7-2,NA,TRBJ2-7,CASSLGSLSYEQYF,TGTGCCAGCAGCTTAGGGAGCCTCTCCTACGAGCAGTACTTC
TRBD1,TRBV15,NA,TRBJ2-7,CATSKTRTGSYEQYF,TGTGCCACCAGTAAAACCCGGACAGGGAGCTACGAGCAGTACTTC
NA,TRBV19,NA,TRBJ2-3,CASSPRGSGFDSTDTQYF,TGTGCCAGTAGCCCAAGGGGGAGTGGGTTTGATAGCACAGATACGCAGTATTTT
NA,TRBV18,NA,TRBJ1-1,CASSLGVNTEAFF,TGTGCCAGCTCTCTTGGGGTGAACACTGAAGCTTTCTTT
NA,TRBV28,few,TRBJ2-3,CASSWGSGSTDTQYF,TGTGCCAGCAGTTGGGGTAGCGGCAGCACAGATACGCAGTATTTT
NA,TRBV28,NA,TRBJ2-2,CASSLQRLTGELFF,TGTGCCAGCAGCCTTCAGCGGCTCACCGGGGAGCTGTTTTTT
NA,TRBV2,NA,TRBJ2-1,CASSEDSGAYEQFF,TGTGCCAGCAGTGAGGACAGTGGGGCCTATGAGCAGTTCTTC
TRBD2,TRBV5-4,NA,TRBJ2-7,CASSQVLARGSSYEQYF,TGTGCCAGCAGCCAAGTTTTGGCGCGGGGGAGCTCCTACGAGCAGTACTTC
TRBD1,TRBV15,NA,TRBJ2-1,CATSRDGDRGNNEQFF,TGTGCCACCAGCAGGGACGGGGACAGGGGAAACAATGAGCAGTTCTTC
TRBD1,TRBV6-6,medium-sized,TRBJ2-7,CASSSTGGKYEQYF,TGTGCCAGCAGTTCAACAGGGGGTAAATACGAGCAGTACTTC
NA,TRBV7-2,NA,TRBJ2-4,CASSLDGARKNIQYF,TGTGCCAGCAGCTTAGATGGGGCTCGCAAAAACATTCAGTACTTC